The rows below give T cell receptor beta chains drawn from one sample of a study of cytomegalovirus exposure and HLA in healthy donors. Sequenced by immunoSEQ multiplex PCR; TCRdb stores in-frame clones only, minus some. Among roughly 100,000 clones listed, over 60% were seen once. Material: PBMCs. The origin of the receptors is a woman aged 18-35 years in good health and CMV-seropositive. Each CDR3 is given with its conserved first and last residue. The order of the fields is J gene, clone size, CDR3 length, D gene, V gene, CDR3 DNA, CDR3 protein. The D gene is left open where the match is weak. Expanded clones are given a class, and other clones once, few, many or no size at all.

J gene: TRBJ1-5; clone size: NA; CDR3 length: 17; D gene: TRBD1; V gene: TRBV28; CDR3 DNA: TGTGCCAGCAGGCGCGACAGGGAATGGTATAGCAATCAGCCCCAGCATTTT; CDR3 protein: CASRRDREWYSNQPQHF
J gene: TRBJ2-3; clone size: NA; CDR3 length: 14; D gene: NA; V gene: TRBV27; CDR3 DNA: TGTGCCAGCAGTTTGAGGCCGAGCACAGATACGCAGTATTTT; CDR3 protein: CASSLRPSTDTQYF
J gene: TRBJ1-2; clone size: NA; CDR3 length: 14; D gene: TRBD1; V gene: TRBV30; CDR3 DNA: TGTGCCTGGATAGACAGGGTGTTTCGGTATGGCTACACCTTC; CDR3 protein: CAWIDRVFRYGYTF
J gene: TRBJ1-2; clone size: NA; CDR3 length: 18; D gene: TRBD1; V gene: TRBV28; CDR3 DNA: TGTGCCAGCAGTCAGGGCACGACAGGGGGCGTTCTTAACTATGGCTACACCTTC; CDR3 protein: CASSQGTTGGVLNYGYTF
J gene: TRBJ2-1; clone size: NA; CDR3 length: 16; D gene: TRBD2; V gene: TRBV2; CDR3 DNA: TGTGCCAGCAACCGACTAGCGGGAGGGCCAGACAATGAGCAGTTCTTC; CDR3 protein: CASNRLAGGPDNEQFF
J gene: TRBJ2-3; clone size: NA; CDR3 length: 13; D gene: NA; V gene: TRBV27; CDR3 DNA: TGTGCCAGCGGAAGACAGTTCGCAGATACGCAGTATTTT; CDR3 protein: CASGRQFADTQYF
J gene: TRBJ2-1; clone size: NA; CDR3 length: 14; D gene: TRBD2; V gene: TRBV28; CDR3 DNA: TGTGCCAGCACCGTAGCGGGAGACGGTTTCGAGCAGTTCTTC; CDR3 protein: CASTVAGDGFEQFF
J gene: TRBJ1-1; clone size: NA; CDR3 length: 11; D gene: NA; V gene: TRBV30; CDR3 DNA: TGTGCAAAAAACAGGGTAACTGAAGCTTTCTTT; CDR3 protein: CAKNRVTEAFF
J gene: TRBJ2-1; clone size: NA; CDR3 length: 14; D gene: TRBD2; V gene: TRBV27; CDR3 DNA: TGTGCCAGCAGCGCTAGCGGGTCTTACAATGAGCAGTTCTTC; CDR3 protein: CASSASGSYNEQFF
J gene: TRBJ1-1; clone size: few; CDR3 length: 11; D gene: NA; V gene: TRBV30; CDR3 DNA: TGTGCCTGGAGCGCAGGACAAGAAGCTTTCTTT; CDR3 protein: CAWSAGQEAFF
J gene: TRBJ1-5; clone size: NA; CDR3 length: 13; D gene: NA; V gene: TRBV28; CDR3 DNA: TGTGCCAGCACCAGGGCCCTGGGTCAGCCCCAGCATTTT; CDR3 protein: CASTRALGQPQHF
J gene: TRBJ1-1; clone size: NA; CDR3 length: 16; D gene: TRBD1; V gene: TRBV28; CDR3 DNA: TGTGCCAGCAGTATCCGACAGGGGGCGATGAGCACTGAAGCTTTCTTT; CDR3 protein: CASSIRQGAMSTEAFF
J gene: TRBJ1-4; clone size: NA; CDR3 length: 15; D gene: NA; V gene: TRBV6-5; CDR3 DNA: TGTGCCAGCAGTTACTCAGGGACAATCGGGGAAAAACTGTTTTTT; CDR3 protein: CASSYSGTIGEKLFF
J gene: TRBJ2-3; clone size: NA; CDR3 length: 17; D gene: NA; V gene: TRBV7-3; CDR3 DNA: TGTGCCAGCAGCTTCGGGGAGGTGTCGGGGAGCACAGATACGCAGTATTTT; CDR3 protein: CASSFGEVSGSTDTQYF
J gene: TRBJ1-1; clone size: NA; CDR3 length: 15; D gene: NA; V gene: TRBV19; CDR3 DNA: TGTGCCAGTAGTATTGGGGACAACATGAACACTGAAGCTTTCTTT; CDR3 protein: CASSIGDNMNTEAFF
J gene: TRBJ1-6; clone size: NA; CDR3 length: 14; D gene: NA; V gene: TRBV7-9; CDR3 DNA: TGTGCCAGCAGCTTAAGTCAGGGTAATTCACCCCTCCACTTT; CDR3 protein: CASSLSQGNSPLHF
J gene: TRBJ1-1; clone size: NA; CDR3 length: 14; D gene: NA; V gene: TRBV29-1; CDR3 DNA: TGCAGCGTTGAACCCCGCGCGGGGAGCACTGAAGCTTTCTTT; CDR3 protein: CSVEPRAGSTEAFF
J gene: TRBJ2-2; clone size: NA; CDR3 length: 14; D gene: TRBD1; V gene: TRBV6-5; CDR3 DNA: TGTGCCAGCAGTATCCGGACAGGGCCTGGGGAGCTGTTTTTT; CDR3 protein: CASSIRTGPGELFF
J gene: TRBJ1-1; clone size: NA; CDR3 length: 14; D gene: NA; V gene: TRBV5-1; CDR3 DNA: TGCGCCAGCAGCTTTAGTCCCACCAACACTGAAGCTTTCTTT; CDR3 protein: CASSFSPTNTEAFF
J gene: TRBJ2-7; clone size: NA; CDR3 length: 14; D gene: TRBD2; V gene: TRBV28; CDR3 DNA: TGTGCCAGCAGTTTAGTGACTAGCGGCTACGAGCAGTACTTC; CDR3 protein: CASSLVTSGYEQYF
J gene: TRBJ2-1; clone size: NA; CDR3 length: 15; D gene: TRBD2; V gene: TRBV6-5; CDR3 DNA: TGTGCCAGCAGGCCTACTAGCGGCTACGGCAATGAGCAGTTCTTC; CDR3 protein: CASRPTSGYGNEQFF
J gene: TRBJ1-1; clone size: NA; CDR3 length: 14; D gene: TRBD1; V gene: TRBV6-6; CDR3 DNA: TGTGCCAGCAGTTTCCCGGACAGGGACACTGAAGCTTTCTTT; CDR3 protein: CASSFPDRDTEAFF
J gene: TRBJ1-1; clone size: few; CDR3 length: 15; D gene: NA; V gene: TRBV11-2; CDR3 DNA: TGTGCCAGCAGCTTAGTGGAGCAGATGAACACTGAAGCTTTCTTT; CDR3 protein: CASSLVEQMNTEAFF
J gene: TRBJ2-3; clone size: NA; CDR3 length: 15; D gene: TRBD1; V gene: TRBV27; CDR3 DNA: TGTGCCAGTAGAGGGTCGGACAGGGCGATGGGTACGCAGTATTTT; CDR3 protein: CASRGSDRAMGTQYF
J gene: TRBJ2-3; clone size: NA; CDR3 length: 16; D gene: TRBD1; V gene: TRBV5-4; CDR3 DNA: TGTGCCAGCAGCTTACAGGGGACCGGCCCTAAAGATACGCAGTATTTT; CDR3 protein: CASSLQGTGPKDTQYF
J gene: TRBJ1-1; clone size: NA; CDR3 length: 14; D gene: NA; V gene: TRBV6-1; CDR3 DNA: TGTGCCAGCAGTGATTTCCCCACTTCGGGTGAAGCTTTCTTT; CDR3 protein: CASSDFPTSGEAFF
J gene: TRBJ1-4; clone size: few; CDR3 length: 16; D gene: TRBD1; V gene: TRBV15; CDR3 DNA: TGTGCCACCAGCAGAGATCCAGGGACAGGGGATGAAAAACTGTTTTTT; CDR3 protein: CATSRDPGTGDEKLFF
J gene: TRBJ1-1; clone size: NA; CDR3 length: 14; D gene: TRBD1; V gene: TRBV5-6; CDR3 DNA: TGTGCCAGCAGCTGGGGACAGGGGGCGACTGAAGCTTTCTTT; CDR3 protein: CASSWGQGATEAFF
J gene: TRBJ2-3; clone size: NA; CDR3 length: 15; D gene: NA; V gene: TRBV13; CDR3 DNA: TGTGCCAGCAGCTTAGGCGGAGCCATCACAGATACGCAGTATTTT; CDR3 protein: CASSLGGAITDTQYF
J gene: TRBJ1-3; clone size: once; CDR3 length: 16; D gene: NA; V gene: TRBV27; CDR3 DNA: TGTGCCAGCAGTTTATCCCAATACGAGGTGGTGCACACCATATATTTT; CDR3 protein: CASSLSQYEVVHTIYF
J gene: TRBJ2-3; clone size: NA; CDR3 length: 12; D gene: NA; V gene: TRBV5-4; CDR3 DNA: TGTGCCAGCAGCACTACCACAGATACGCAGTATTTT; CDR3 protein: CASSTTTDTQYF
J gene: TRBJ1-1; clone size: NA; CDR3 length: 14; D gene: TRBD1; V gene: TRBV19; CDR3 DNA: TGTGCCAGTAGTAAACAGGGGTCCAACACTGAAGCTTTCTTT; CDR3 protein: CASSKQGSNTEAFF
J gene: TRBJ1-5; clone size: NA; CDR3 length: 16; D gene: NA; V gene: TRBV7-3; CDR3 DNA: TGTGCCAGCAGCTCCAAGACCCGGAGCAGCAATCAGCCCCAGCATTTT; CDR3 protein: CASSSKTRSSNQPQHF
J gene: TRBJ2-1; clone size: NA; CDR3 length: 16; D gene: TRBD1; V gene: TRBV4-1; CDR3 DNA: TGCGCCAGCAGCGCAAGGATTGGGACAGCAGGCAATGAGCAGTTCTTC; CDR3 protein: CASSARIGTAGNEQFF
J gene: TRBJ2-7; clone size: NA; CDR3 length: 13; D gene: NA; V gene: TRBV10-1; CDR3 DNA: TGCGCCAGCAGTGATAGCGGATCCTACGAGCAGTACTTC; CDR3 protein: CASSDSGSYEQYF
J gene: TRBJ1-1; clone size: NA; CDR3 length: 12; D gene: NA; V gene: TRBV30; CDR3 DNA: TGTGCCTGGGGAGGACTGCAGCTGGGGACTTTCTTT; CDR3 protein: CAWGGLQLGTFF
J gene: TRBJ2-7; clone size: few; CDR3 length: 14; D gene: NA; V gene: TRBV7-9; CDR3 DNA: TGTGCCAGCAGGCCGGGACAAAATTCCTACGAGCAGTACTTC; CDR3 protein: CASRPGQNSYEQYF
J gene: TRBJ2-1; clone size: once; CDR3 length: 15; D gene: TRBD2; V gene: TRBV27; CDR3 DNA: TGTGCCAGCCATCGACTAGCGGGAGGGTACAATGAGCAGTTCTTC; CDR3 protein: CASHRLAGGYNEQFF
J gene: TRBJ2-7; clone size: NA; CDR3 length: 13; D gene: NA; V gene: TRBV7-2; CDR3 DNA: TGTGCCAGCAGCTTACCAGGGAAGCACGAGCAGTACTTC; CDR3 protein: CASSLPGKHEQYF
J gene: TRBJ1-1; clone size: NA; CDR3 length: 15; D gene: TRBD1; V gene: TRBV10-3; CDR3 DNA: TGTGCCATCAGTGAACAATCGACAGGGTATACTGAAGCTTTCTTT; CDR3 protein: CAISEQSTGYTEAFF
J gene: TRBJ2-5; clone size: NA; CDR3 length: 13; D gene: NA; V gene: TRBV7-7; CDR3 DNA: TGTGCTAGCAGCTTAGAATCAGGGGAGACCCAGTACTTC; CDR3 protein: CASSLESGETQYF